Presented here are 13 T cell receptor beta chains from one specimen sequenced in a study of blood T cell repertoires in COVID-19. The protocol was immunoSEQ multiplex PCR, while the TCRdb copy is restricted to in-frame clones and leaves out a portion. Among approximately 82,000 clones listed, more than 80% were seen once. Sequenced material: peripheral blood. Receptors originate from a human donor in a cohort sampled during active COVID-19.

The CDR3 is CASSRPGGPSQPQHF. In DNA, the CDR3 is TGTGCCAGCAGTCGACCAGGGGGCCCCAGCCAGCCCCAGCATTTT. This rearrangement joins TRBV28 to TRBJ1-5; TRBD1 aligns across 8 bases. After removal of 5 bases from V and 7 bases from J, the junction contained 10 bases not matched to a gene. The CDR3 is made up of 15 amino acids. Germline-derived CDR1 and CDR2 are MDHEN and SYDVKM.

This clone occurred a few times. This rearrangement joins TRBV28 to TRBJ1-5; 10 nucleotides line up with TRBD1. J gave up 1 base and V 7 bases, and 7 bases lay outside the gene matches. Per germline, CDR1 MDHEN and CDR2 SYDVKM. This CDR3 comprises 16 residues. DNA of the CDR3: TGTGCCAGCACCGAGGGACAGGGGTTCAGCAATCAGCCCCAGCATTTT. Its translation: CASTEGQGFSNQPQHF.

The rearrangement joins TRBV30 to TRBJ1-4, with 9 nucleotides matching TRBD1. V was pared by 2 bases and J by 5 bases, with 6 bases of the junction left unmatched. CDR1 is GTSNPN, CDR2 SVGIG, per germline (reference sequence). The CDR3 totals 15 residues. CDR3: CAWSTRTGVNEKLFF. Here the CDR3 DNA reads TGTGCCTGGAGTACAAGGACAGGGGTGAATGAAAAACTGTTTTTT.

The CDR3 sequence is CASSYLWDRVSPQHF. Written as DNA, the CDR3 is TGTGCCAGCAGTTACTTGTGGGACAGGGTATCGCCCCAGCATTTT. This chain joins TRBV6-2 or TRBV6-3 and TRBJ1-5; 9 bases are shared with TRBD1. CDR3 length: 15 amino acids. Trimming at V came to 1 base and at J to 9 bases, leaving 7 bases not matched to a gene. From germline, CDR1 is MNHEY and CDR2 SVGEGT.

V usage is TRBV6-2 or TRBV6-3 and J usage is TRBJ1-1; TRBD1 aligns across 9 bases. There are 17 residues in the CDR3. The germline CDR1 and CDR2 sequences are MNHEY and SVGEGT. V lost 3 bases to trimming and J lost 4 bases; unmatched junction nucleotides: 12. The CDR3 region has the DNA TGTGCCAGCAGTTATTCCGGGACAGGGCTAATGACCACTGAAGCTTTCTTT. Translating gives CASSYSGTGLMTTEAFF.

This clone showed up just once. This chain links TRBV6-6 with TRBJ1-5; 12 nucleotides match TRBD1. The J segment lost 10 bases and the V segment lost 5 bases, leaving 6 bases of the junction unmatched. This CDR3 has 14 amino acids. The V gene's germline CDR1 is MNHNY and CDR2 SVGAGI (reference sequence). The chain's CDR3 is CASSHGTGGVPQHF. The CDR3 nucleotides are TGTGCCAGCAGTCACGGGACAGGGGGCGTCCCCCAGCATTTT.

V usage is TRBV5-4 and J usage is TRBJ1-3; 9 positions match TRBD1. CDR1 SGHNT and CDR2 YYREEE come from the germline V gene (reference sequence). The ends lost 1 base at V and 8 bases at J; junction bases unmatched: 7. This CDR3 is built from 15 residues. CDR3 in amino acids: CASSLSGDREDTIYF. DNA for the CDR3: TGTGCCAGCAGCTTGTCTGGGGACAGGGAGGACACCATATATTTT.

The V and J genes are TRBV5-5 and TRBJ2-3, with 8 bases identical to TRBD1. The CDR3 has 14 amino acids. CDR1 SGHKS and CDR2 YYEKEE come from the germline V gene (reference sequence). V gave up 4 bases and J gave up 1 base; unmatched junction bases: 2. Here the CDR3 DNA reads TGTGCCAGCAGCCAGGGACAGGGCACAGATACGCAGTATTTT. Its protein is CASSQGQGTDTQYF.

This chain joins TRBV24-1 and TRBJ2-1, with D possibly TRBD2 on 6 matching bases. This CDR3 region has 15 residues. The V end was cut by 4 bases, the J end by 9 bases, with 18 bases between. CDR1 and CDR2 from the germline V gene are KGHDR and SFDVKD. CDR3 region: CATSDPGLPGGEQFF. In DNA, the CDR3 is TGTGCCACCAGTGACCCGGGACTCCCCGGGGGTGAGCAGTTCTTC.

DNA for the CDR3: TGTGCCAGCAGCCAAGATCCGGGGTTGGGAACGCAGTATTTT. This encodes CASSQDPGLGTQYF. V is TRBV4-2 and J is TRBJ2-3; weak D call: TRBD2 (5 bases). The germline V gene has CDR1 LGHNA and CDR2 YNFKEQ. V shed 0 bases and J shed 9 bases, with 13 bases lying between them. This CDR3 comprises 14 residues.

This clone appeared a few times. V is TRBV6-5 and J is TRBJ1-4; D is ambiguous. There are 14 residues in the CDR3. Germline CDR1 and CDR2: MNHEY and SVGAGI. Trimming took off 6 bases at V and 7 bases at J, with 15 bases between the two ends. CDR3 coding DNA: TGTGCCAGCAGGCCGCGGTATGATAGTGAAAAACTGTTTTTT. The encoded protein is CASRPRYDSEKLFF.

This rearrangement joins TRBV7-2 to TRBJ2-3; 9 bases fit TRBD1. V lost 1 base and J lost 2; bases outside the gene matches: 4. The germline V gene has CDR1 SGHTA and CDR2 FQGNSA. The CDR3 totals 16 residues. This CDR3 is CASSLVRDRVTDTQYF. Here the CDR3 DNA reads TGTGCCAGCAGCTTAGTCAGGGACAGGGTCACAGATACGCAGTATTTT.

This chain connects TRBV10-3 to TRBJ1-5; perhaps TRBD1 as D (5 bases). V was shortened by 8 bases and J by 0 bases, with 8 bases between the two germline ends. Germline-derived CDR1 and CDR2 are ENHRY and SYGVKD. The CDR3 contains 13 residues. The CDR3 sequence is CAISGNSNQPQHF. The CDR3 coding sequence is TGTGCCATCTCAGGGAATAGCAATCAGCCCCAGCATTTT.